Described below is a single TCR beta chain sequence and its context. What it binds is not known. It was with a sample-barcoded 5' primer and a J-beta primer mix that a second PCR of about 7 to 12 cycles was run. Each cDNA was tagged by a template-switch adaptor containing 12 random nucleotides. TCRdb re-analysed the 5' RACE reads in MiXCR, keeping a single row per CDR3 protein. The sample holds about 640,000 distinct CDR3 sequences, roughly 53% seen once. Whenever a sample was processed, at least 6 million PBMCs were isolated. Per sample, no less than 5.5 micrograms of total RNA were extracted. Per the germline V gene, CDR1 is DFQATT and CDR2 is SNEGSKA (reference sequence). The CDR3 is made up of 14 amino acids. V was pared by 5 bases and J by 5 bases, with 19 bases between. The data stem from a study of blood T cells in healthy people across ages. Overall study findings and caveats: Among T cells, TCR beta diversity per million cells dropped roughly linearly as age rose.

Material for sequencing was blood. J is TRBJ2-7 and V is TRBV20-1; TRBD1 is a possible D gene (6 bases). The receptor's source is a man between 60 and 70 years old in good health. The CDR3 is CSAWAVTGTNEQYF. The CDR3 DNA sequence: TGCAGTGCTTGGGCCGTGACAGGTACGAACGAGCAGTACTTC.